This T cell receptor beta chain emerged from a study of T cell repertoires in cytomegalovirus infection. Whole-study context: Signatures in public TCR beta sequences pointed to both CMV infection and matching HLA type.

Study findings and constraints: Adding up the frequency of public TCR beta families identified people who carried CMV plus the relevant HLA.

TCRdb redid the calling of the reads with MiXCR, one entry per CDR3 protein. The table includes 210,000 or so distinct CDR3 sequences, 5% to 8.5% detected once. The table lists this clonotype with many counts. The target antigen is unknown. This TCR derives from a human donor in good health (CMV status not recorded). Some clones in this sample may be carry-over from other donors' samples. Sequenced sample: PBMCs.

The CDR3 here is CASSQRTGANYGYTF. The CDR3 DNA sequence: TGTGCCAGCAGCCAGAGGACAGGGGCGAACTATGGCTACACCTTC. The gene calls are TRBV7-2 and TRBJ1-2, with 9 bases lining up with TRBD1. This CDR3 has 15 residues. V trimming: 5 bases; J trimming: 2 bases; junction bases outside the gene matches: 6. Germline V lookup: CDR1 SGHTA, CDR2 FQGNSA.